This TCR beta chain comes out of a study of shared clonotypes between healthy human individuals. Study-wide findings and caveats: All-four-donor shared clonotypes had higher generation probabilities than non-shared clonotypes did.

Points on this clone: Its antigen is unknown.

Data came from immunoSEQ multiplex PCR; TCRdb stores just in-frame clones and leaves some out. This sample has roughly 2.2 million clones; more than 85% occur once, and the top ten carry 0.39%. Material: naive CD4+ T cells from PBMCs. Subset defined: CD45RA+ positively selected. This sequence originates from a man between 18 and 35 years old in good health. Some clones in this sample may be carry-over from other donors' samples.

The CDR3 sequence: CASILREDGSYEQYF. In DNA form, the CDR3 reads TGTGCCAGCATCCTAAGGGAGGACGGATCCTACGAGCAGTACTTC. The chain combines TRBV7-2 with TRBJ2-7; a weak D match, TRBD2 (6 bases). The V gene's germline CDR1 is SGHTA and CDR2 FQGNSA. Trimming shortened V by 7 bases and J by 1 base, and 17 bases separated the two germline ends. The CDR3 runs 15 residues.